These T cell receptor beta chains were read from a single sample in a study of cytomegalovirus exposure and HLA in healthy donors. Assay: immunoSEQ multiplex PCR; the TCRdb copy retains only in-frame clones and omits some. This sample has 150,000 to 200,000 clones, with roughly four fifths found just once. Specimen: PBMCs. Receptor source: a man aged 50 or older in good health and CMV-seropositive. CDR3s include the opening cysteine and the closing phenylalanine or tryptophan. A D gene is named only where the DNA matches it firmly. Clone size is not always given. Where it is, it says once, few, many or a class for expanded clones.

d_gene	v_gene	abundance	j_gene	CDR3nt	CDR3aa
TRBD1	TRBV28	few	TRBJ1-4	TGTGCCAGCAGTCCTGCGGGACAGGGGGCGCCTAATGAAAAACTGTTTTTT	CASSPAGQGAPNEKLFF
-	TRBV15	-	TRBJ1-5	TGTGCCACCAGCAGAGATCCCCAGGGAGGGCAGCCCCAGCATTTT	CATSRDPQGGQPQHF
-	TRBV6-6	-	TRBJ1-1	TGTGCCAGCAGTTATTCACCTCGATCCGGGAGCACTGAAGCTTTCTTT	CASSYSPRSGSTEAFF
TRBD2	TRBV4-3	-	TRBJ2-2	TGCGCCAGCAGCCAAGGTGTAGCGGGGGGCACAGGGGAGCTGTTTTTT	CASSQGVAGGTGELFF
-	TRBV5-6	once	TRBJ1-2	TGTGCCAGCAGCTTGTCACAGACGAAAGCTAACTATGGCTACACCTTC	CASSLSQTKANYGYTF
-	TRBV11-2	-	TRBJ2-3	TGTGCCAGCAGCTTAGAGTCGGTCACAGATACGCAGTATTTT	CASSLESVTDTQYF
TRBD1	TRBV10-3	-	TRBJ1-4	TGTGCCATCAGTCCCGGGACAGGGCAGGGAAAACTGTTTTTT	CAISPGTGQGKLFF
-	TRBV6-1	-	TRBJ2-7	TGTGCCAGCAGTTCCCCTGTCTACGAGCAGTACTTC	CASSSPVYEQYF
TRBD2	TRBV5-1	few	TRBJ2-1	TGCGCCAGCAGCTTGGGTGCGGGGGGAACCAATGAGCAGTTCTTC	CASSLGAGGTNEQFF
-	TRBV7-9	few	TRBJ1-4	TGTGCCAGCAGCTTAGGGGACATGGAAGAAAAACTGTTTTTT	CASSLGDMEEKLFF
-	TRBV6-5	once	TRBJ2-2	TGTGCCAGCAGGGGAGACACCGGGGAGCTGTTTTTT	CASRGDTGELFF
TRBD1	TRBV7-8	-	TRBJ1-4	TGTGCCAGCAGCCCCGGGACAGCAACTAATGAAAAACTGTTTTTT	CASSPGTATNEKLFF
TRBD2	TRBV7-3	-	TRBJ2-1	TGTGCCAGCAGCGCCGAACTAGCGGGTAAAAGTGAGCAGTTCTTC	CASSAELAGKSEQFF
-	TRBV28	-	TRBJ2-3	TGTGCCAGCAGTTTACGAAGACTTGGGCAGTATTTT	CASSLRRLGQYF
TRBD1	TRBV11-2	-	TRBJ2-7	TGTGCCAGCAGCCACGGGACAGGCCTCTCCTACGAGCAGTACTTC	CASSHGTGLSYEQYF
TRBD2	TRBV5-4	-	TRBJ2-1	TGTGCCAGCAGCTTAGGACTAGCGGGTTCCAATGAGCAGTTCTTC	CASSLGLAGSNEQFF
-	TRBV6-1	-	TRBJ1-5	TGTGCCAGCAAGGGAGAGAGCAATCAGCCCCAGCATTTT	CASKGESNQPQHF
TRBD1	TRBV7-9	-	TRBJ1-6	TGTTCCAGCAGCTTAAGTGCGGGACAGGGGGTTTCACCCCTCCACTTT	CSSSLSAGQGVSPLHF
-	TRBV27	-	TRBJ2-7	TGTGCCAGCAGTGTGGCGGATTACTACGAGCAGTACTTC	CASSVADYYEQYF
-	TRBV28	-	TRBJ1-1	TGTGCCAGCAGGGCCTTTACAGGGAACACTGAAGCTTTCTTT	CASRAFTGNTEAFF
-	TRBV28	-	TRBJ2-1	TGTGCCAGCACAAGTGTAGGGGTAAGCTCCTACAATGAGCAGTTCTTC	CASTSVGVSSYNEQFF
-	TRBV5-5	-	TRBJ2-5	TGTGCCAGCAGACTGACAGGACTCCAAGAGACCCAGTACTTC	CASRLTGLQETQYF
-	TRBV29-1	-	TRBJ2-7	TGCAGCGGACTACAGGGGGAGGGTGGCGAGCAGTACTTC	CSGLQGEGGEQYF
TRBD1	TRBV2	-	TRBJ2-3	TGTGCCAGCAGTGGGGACAGGGGGTCGGGCACAGATACGCAGTATTTT	CASSGDRGSGTDTQYF
TRBD1	TRBV11-3	few	TRBJ2-1	TGTGCCAGCAGCTCCACATGGGGGGGACAGGGTATCAATGAGCAGTTCTTC	CASSSTWGGQGINEQFF
TRBD2	TRBV5-1	-	TRBJ2-3	TGCGCCAGCAGCTTGGTATCCAGCGGGGTTGATACGCAGTATTTT	CASSLVSSGVDTQYF
TRBD1	TRBV7-9	-	TRBJ2-2	TGTGCCAGCAGCGACGACAGGGTCACCGGGGAGCTGTTTTTT	CASSDDRVTGELFF
-	TRBV19	-	TRBJ2-3	TGTGCCAGTAGTTGGGTGGGAGTCGTAGATACGCAGTATTTT	CASSWVGVVDTQYF
-	TRBV5-1	-	TRBJ2-2	TGCGCCAGCAGCTTGGTAGGGGGGAACACCGGGGAGCTGTTTTTT	CASSLVGGNTGELFF
-	TRBV5-1	-	TRBJ1-4	TGCGCCAGCAGCTTCGGGGTGGGAGAAAAACTGTTTTTT	CASSFGVGEKLFF
TRBD2	TRBV13	-	TRBJ2-5	TGTGCCAGCAGCTTGCTGCAGGGAGGGTCCCAAGAGACCCAGTACTTC	CASSLLQGGSQETQYF
-	TRBV27	once	TRBJ1-4	TGTGCCAGCAGTTTAGGGCAGAATATGGAAAAACTGTTTTTT	CASSLGQNMEKLFF
TRBD2	TRBV4-1	-	TRBJ2-7	TGCGCCAGCAGCCAAGGGGGAGGGCCTCTCTACGAGCAGTACTTC	CASSQGGGPLYEQYF
TRBD1	TRBV7-8	-	TRBJ2-7	TGTGCCAGCAGCCCAACACCCGACAGGGTCCACGAGCAGTACTTC	CASSPTPDRVHEQYF
-	TRBV13	-	TRBJ1-2	TGTGCCAGCAGCTACGGAGGGGCTAGCTATGGCTACACCTTC	CASSYGGASYGYTF
TRBD1	TRBV10-3	-	TRBJ1-6	TGTGCCACCCGACAGGGGGCAGACGGTTCACCCCTCCACTTT	CATRQGADGSPLHF
-	TRBV5-1	-	TRBJ1-5	TGCGCCAGCAGCTTGGCCAGGGTGGATCAGCCCCAGCATTTT	CASSLARVDQPQHF
TRBD2	TRBV9	-	TRBJ2-7	TGTGCCAGCGCCTCTACCGGGACTAGCGCTACCTACGAGCAGTACTTC	CASASTGTSATYEQYF
-	TRBV5-5	-	TRBJ2-5	TGTGCCAGCAGCTTCGGGGGACAAGAGACCCAGTACTTC	CASSFGGQETQYF
-	TRBV28	-	TRBJ2-7	TGTGCCAGCAGCCAATTTGGGGAGTACGAGCAGTACTTC	CASSQFGEYEQYF
-	TRBV6-5	-	TRBJ1-2	TGTGCCAGCATGCGACAGAACTATGGCTACACCTTC	CASMRQNYGYTF
-	TRBV11-2	-	TRBJ2-1	TGTGCCAGCACCGGGGGAGGGACAACCTACAATGAGCAGTTCTTC	CASTGGGTTYNEQFF
TRBD2	TRBV28	few	TRBJ2-7	TGTGCCAGCAGCCCCGCCTCTAGCGGGAGATACGAGCAGTACTTC	CASSPASSGRYEQYF
-	TRBV30	few	TRBJ1-1	TGTGCCTGGAGTGTATTCGGGAGGGGCCCTGAAGCTTTCTTT	CAWSVFGRGPEAFF
TRBD2	TRBV5-1	-	TRBJ2-5	TGCGCCAGCAGCTTGGGGGGACTACCTGGAGAGACCCAGTACTTC	CASSLGGLPGETQYF
-	TRBV4-2	-	TRBJ2-7	TGTGCCAGCAGCCAAGGTCGAGGGGGCTACGAGCAGTACTTC	CASSQGRGGYEQYF
-	TRBV4-1	-	TRBJ2-4	TGCGCCAGCAGCCAAGAATGGGACTCTCTAGCCAAAAACATTCAGTACTTC	CASSQEWDSLAKNIQYF
-	TRBV27	-	TRBJ1-6	TGTGCCAGCAGGGCCTCCTATAATTCACCCCTCCACTTT	CASRASYNSPLHF
-	TRBV4-1	-	TRBJ2-1	TGCGCCAGCAGCCAAGATGCGCGAACGGGTTTGGAGCAGTTCTTC	CASSQDARTGLEQFF
-	TRBV28	-	TRBJ1-5	TGTGCCAGCGGGGAAAGCGGGGTCGTGGGACCCCAGCATTTT	CASGESGVVGPQHF
TRBD2	TRBV27	-	TRBJ2-7	TGTGCCAGCAGTTTATTTGGGGAGGGCAGTCACACTCCCGAGCAGTACTTC	CASSLFGEGSHTPEQYF
TRBD2	TRBV30	-	TRBJ2-4	TGTGCCTGGAGTGGAGTAGCGGGAGAAGGCTCGGCCAAAAACATTCAGTACTTC	CAWSGVAGEGSAKNIQYF
-	TRBV11-2	-	TRBJ1-3	TGTGCCAGCAGCTACATACACTCTGGAAACACCATATATTTT	CASSYIHSGNTIYF
-	TRBV5-4	-	TRBJ1-2	TGTGCCAGCAGCTTGGCCGTACGCGGGACCTATGGCTACACCTTC	CASSLAVRGTYGYTF
TRBD2	TRBV5-1	-	TRBJ2-7	TGCGCCAGCAGCTTGGGCGCTAGCGGGAGCTACGAGCAGTACTTC	CASSLGASGSYEQYF
-	TRBV5-1	-	TRBJ1-4	TGCGCCAGCAGCTTTTCCGCCCGTGCAGCAACTAATGAAAAACTGTTTTTT	CASSFSARAATNEKLFF
-	TRBV28	few	TRBJ2-7	TGTGCCATAGGCGGACAGTATCCCTACGAGCAGTACTTC	CAIGGQYPYEQYF
TRBD2	TRBV9	once	TRBJ2-1	TGTGCCAGCAGCTTCCAACTAGCGGGAGATCTCAATGAGCAGTTCTTC	CASSFQLAGDLNEQFF
-	TRBV14	-	TRBJ2-7	TGTGCCAGCAGCCAAGGGGGGACACGTGCCTACGAGCAGTACTTC	CASSQGGTRAYEQYF
TRBD2	TRBV6-1	-	TRBJ2-3	TGTGCCAGCAAACAGACTAGCGGGAGCACAGATACGCAGTATTTT	CASKQTSGSTDTQYF